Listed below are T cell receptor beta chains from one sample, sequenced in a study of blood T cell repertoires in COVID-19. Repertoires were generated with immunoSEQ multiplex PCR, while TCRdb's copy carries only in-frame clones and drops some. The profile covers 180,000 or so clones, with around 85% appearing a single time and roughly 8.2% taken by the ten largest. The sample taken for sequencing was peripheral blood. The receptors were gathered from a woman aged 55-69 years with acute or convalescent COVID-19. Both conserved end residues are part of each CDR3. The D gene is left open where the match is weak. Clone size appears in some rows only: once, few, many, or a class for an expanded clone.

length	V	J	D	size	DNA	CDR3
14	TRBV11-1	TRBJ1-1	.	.	TGTGCCAGCAGCCCCCCAGGCTTGAACACTGAAGCTTTCTTT	CASSPPGLNTEAFF
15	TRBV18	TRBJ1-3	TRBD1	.	TGTGCCAGCTCACCACCGCGGGACAGGGGGAACACCATATATTTT	CASSPPRDRGNTIYF
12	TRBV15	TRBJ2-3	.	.	TGTGCCACCAGCAGAGATCTATATACGCAGTATTTT	CATSRDLYTQYF
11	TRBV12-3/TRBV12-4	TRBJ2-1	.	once	TGTGCCAGCAGCCCGGGAAGTGAGCAGTTCTTC	CASSPGSEQFF
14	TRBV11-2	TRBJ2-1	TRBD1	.	TGTGCCAGCAGCCGGACAGGGGGGCCCAGTGAGCAGTTCTTC	CASSRTGGPSEQFF
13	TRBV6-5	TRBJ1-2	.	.	TGTGCCAGCAGTTACCCGCATAGCGGTGGCTACACCTTC	CASSYPHSGGYTF
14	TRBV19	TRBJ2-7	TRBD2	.	TGTGCCAGTAGTATATCAGGACTAGCGGCAAAGCAGTACTTC	CASSISGLAAKQYF
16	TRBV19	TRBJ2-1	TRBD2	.	TGTGCCAGTAGTGCCGCCGTGGCGGGAGGTTCGGGTGAGCAGTTCTTC	CASSAAVAGGSGEQFF
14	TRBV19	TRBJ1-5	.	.	TGTGCCAGTAGTGGTACAGGCGGATCTCAGCCCCAGCATTTT	CASSGTGGSQPQHF
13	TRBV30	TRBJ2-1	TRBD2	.	TGTGCCGGGGGACTAGCGGGAGGCAATGAGCAGTTCTTC	CAGGLAGGNEQFF
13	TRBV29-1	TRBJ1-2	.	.	TGCAGCGTTGAGAAGGTAGGGGGCTATGGCTACACCTTC	CSVEKVGGYGYTF
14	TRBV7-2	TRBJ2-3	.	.	TGTGCCAGCAGCTTAAGGGACAAAAAAGATACGCAGTATTTT	CASSLRDKKDTQYF
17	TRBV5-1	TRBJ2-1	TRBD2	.	TGCGCCAGCTTCCCGCAAGCGACTAGCGGGAGGTTCAATGAGCAGTTCTTC	CASFPQATSGRFNEQFF
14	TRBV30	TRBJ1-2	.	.	TGTGCCTGGAGTCCCTCATGGGAGGGCTATGGCTACACCTTC	CAWSPSWEGYGYTF
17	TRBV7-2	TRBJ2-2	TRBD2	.	TGTGCCAGCAGCTACTTCAAGAGGACTAGCGAGGCCGGGGAGCTGTTTTTT	CASSYFKRTSEAGELFF
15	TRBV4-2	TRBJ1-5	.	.	TGTGCCAGCAGCCAAGAGGGGGGATTCAATCAGCCCCAGCATTTT	CASSQEGGFNQPQHF
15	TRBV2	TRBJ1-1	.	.	TGTGCCAGCAGTGATGCGCGGGAGATGGGCACTGAAGCTTTCTTT	CASSDAREMGTEAFF
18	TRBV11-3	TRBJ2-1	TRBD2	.	TGTGCCAGCAGCTTAGCTAGCGGGAGGGCCCACCATTACAATGAGCAGTTCTTC	CASSLASGRAHHYNEQFF
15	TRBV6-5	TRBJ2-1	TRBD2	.	TGTGCCAGCACCAAGACTAGCGGGAGCCACAATGAGCAGTTCTTC	CASTKTSGSHNEQFF
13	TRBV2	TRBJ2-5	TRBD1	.	TGTGCCAGCACCGCAGGGGGCTGGGGGACCCAGTACTTC	CASTAGGWGTQYF
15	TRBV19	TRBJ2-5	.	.	TGTGCCAGTAGTATGAGCACAGGACCCCAAGAGACCCAGTACTTC	CASSMSTGPQETQYF
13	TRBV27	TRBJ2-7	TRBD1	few	TGTGCCAGCAGGCGGACAGGCACCTACGAGCAGTACTTC	CASRRTGTYEQYF
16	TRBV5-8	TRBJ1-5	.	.	TGTGCCAGCAGCTCCCGCAGGGTTTCCCCCAATCAGCCCCAGCATTTT	CASSSRRVSPNQPQHF
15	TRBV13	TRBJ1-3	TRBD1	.	TGTGCCAGCAGCCCCCGACAGGGAGTTAAGAACACCATATATTTT	CASSPRQGVKNTIYF
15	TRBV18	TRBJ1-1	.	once	TGTGCCAGCTCACCCCGGCGTGACATGAACACTGAAGCTTTCTTT	CASSPRRDMNTEAFF
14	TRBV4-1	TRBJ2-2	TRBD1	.	TGCGCCAGCAGCCAGGAACAGGGGACCGGGGAGCTGTTTTTT	CASSQEQGTGELFF
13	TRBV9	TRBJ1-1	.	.	TGTGCCAGCAGCGTTCAGTTGAACACTGAAGCTTTCTTT	CASSVQLNTEAFF
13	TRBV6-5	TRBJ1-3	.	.	TGTGCCAGCCGGGGAGACTCTGGAAACACCATATATTTT	CASRGDSGNTIYF
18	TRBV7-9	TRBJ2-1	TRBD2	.	TGTGCCAGCAGCCCCTTAGGTGTGCGGGAGATTCGCTACAATGAGCAGTTCTTC	CASSPLGVREIRYNEQFF
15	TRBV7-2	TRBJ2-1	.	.	TGTGCCAGCAGCTTAGTGGGGCATAGAACTGATGAGCAGTTCTTC	CASSLVGHRTDEQFF
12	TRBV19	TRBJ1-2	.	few	TGTGCCAGTAGTATGTATGGGGCTGGCTACACCTTC	CASSMYGAGYTF